Each of the 20 T cell receptor beta chains below was sequenced from the same sample in a study of beta chain features in type 1 diabetes. Every isolated RNA sample was fully reverse transcribed, so sequencing captured expressed TCRB transcripts. Method: immunoSEQ multiplex PCR; TCRdb's copy keeps in-frame clones and lacks some. This sample has about 620,000 clones, with around 15% found just once. What was sequenced was naive CD4+ T cells from blood. The receptors here all came from a man aged 18 to 35 in good health.

The CDR3 spells CAWSVQGDQPQHF. The CDR3 region has the DNA TGTGCCTGGAGTGTCCAGGGGGATCAGCCCCAGCATTTT. This chain links TRBV30 with TRBJ1-5, with 7 bases aligning to TRBD1. The CDR3 covers 13 residues. J gave up 5 bases and V 0 bases, and 1 base lay outside the gene matches. Per the germline V gene, CDR1 is GTSNPN and CDR2 is SVGIG (reference sequence).

The rearrangement uses TRBV28 and TRBJ2-7; the D gene is possibly TRBD2 (6 bases). V was shortened by 3 bases and J by 9 bases, with 30 bases between the two germline ends. Germline V gene sequence: CDR1 MDHEN, CDR2 SYDVKM. CDR3 size: 18 residues. The CDR3 coding sequence is TGTGCCAGCAGTTTGAAACATGACAGTAGGAGTGGAAGGAGGGTGCAGTACTTC. Its translation is CASSLKHDSRSGRRVQYF.

This chain uses TRBV27 with TRBJ2-7; D unresolved. Trimming pared 6 bases from V and 3 bases from J, leaving 6 bases between. This CDR3 is 11 amino acids long. The germline gives CDR1 MNHEY, CDR2 SMNVEV (reference sequence). The CDR3 sequence: CASRTRYEQYF. The CDR3 DNA is TGTGCCAGCAGAACCCGCTACGAGCAGTACTTC.

V and J are TRBV7-7 and TRBJ2-7; 9 nucleotides match TRBD2. The CDR3 sequence is 15 residues long. V gave up 2 bases and J gave up 0 bases; unmatched junction bases: 2. Germline V gene data show CDR1 as SSHAT and CDR2 as FNYEAQ (reference sequence). The CDR3 DNA reads as TGTGCCAGCAGCTTACGACTAGCGGCCTCCTACGAGCAGTACTTC. It encodes CASSLRLAASYEQYF.

In its sample, this clone was seen a few times. The V call is TRBV7-9, the J call TRBJ2-3; D might be TRBD1 (6 bases). Trimming pared 4 bases from V and 0 bases from J, leaving 14 bases between. The CDR3 is 16 amino acids. CDR1 is SEHNR, CDR2 FQNEAQ, per germline (reference sequence). The CDR3 coding sequence is TGTGCCAGCAGCTCTGGGACACGAACTAGCACAGATACGCAGTATTTT. Its translation is CASSSGTRTSTDTQYF.

This clone turned up a few times. This sequence joins TRBV29-1 and TRBJ2-3; the D gene could be TRBD1 or TRBD2 (5 bases each). Trimming took off 6 bases at V and 2 bases at J, with 15 bases between the two ends. This CDR3 has 14 residues. Germline values: CDR1 SQVTM, CDR2 ANQGSEA. The CDR3 nucleotides are TGCAGCGTGGACCCGGGACCCACCACAGATACGCAGTATTTT. This gives the protein CSVDPGPTTDTQYF.

A few counts support this clone. This chain uses TRBV4-1 with TRBJ2-1; the match to TRBD2 covers 14 bases. The junction had 5 bases not matched to a gene; V was cut back by 2 bases and J by 8 bases. This CDR3 comprises 16 residues. Germline V lookup: CDR1 MGHRA, CDR2 YSYEKL. CDR3 sequence reads: CASSQPGLAGADEQFF. The CDR3 nucleotides are TGCGCCAGCAGCCAACCGGGACTAGCGGGAGCCGATGAGCAGTTCTTC.

The chain links TRBV7-2 to TRBJ1-4; 8 bases map to TRBD1. The CDR3 totals 16 residues. Germline V lookup: CDR1 SGHTA, CDR2 FQGNSA. The V and J ends lost 5 bases and 3 bases, in that order; junction bases with no gene match: 8. The CDR3 nucleotides are TGTGCCAGCAGCACATACAAGACAGGGGCTAATGAAAAACTGTTTTTT. Its protein is CASSTYKTGANEKLFF.

This clone was recorded a few times. V gene TRBV18 combines with J gene TRBJ2-2; D is perhaps TRBD1 (5 bases). V lost 5 bases and J lost 1, with 8 bases in between. The length of the CDR3 is 14 residues. Germline V gives CDR1 KGHSH, CDR2 LQKENI. This CDR3 reads CASSYTGNTGELFF. The CDR3 region has the DNA TGTGCCAGCTCATATACAGGGAACACCGGGGAGCTGTTTTTT.

This chain joins TRBV14 and TRBJ2-4, with 8 bases matching TRBD2. This CDR3 has 16 amino acids. CDR1 is SGHDN, CDR2 FVKESK, per germline. Trimming cost V 1 base and J 8 bases; bases outside gene matches: 10. CDR3 amino acids: CASSQALSGGSDIQYF. DNA of the CDR3: TGTGCCAGCAGCCAAGCCTTGTCGGGGGGGAGCGACATTCAGTACTTC.

This chain connects TRBV27 to TRBJ1-1; no clear D. Trimming removed 3 bases from V and 8 bases from J, with 16 bases in between. Per germline, CDR1 MNHEY and CDR2 SMNVEV (reference sequence). The CDR3 is made up of 14 amino acids. CDR3 region: CASSFYQTLKEAFF. The CDR3 coding sequence is TGTGCCAGCAGTTTCTATCAGACCCTAAAAGAAGCTTTCTTT.

This clone was seen a handful of times. The CDR3 is CSAVTGYNEQFF. CDR3 sequence (DNA): TGCAGCGCCGTTACGGGCTACAATGAGCAGTTCTTC. The gene calls are TRBV29-1 and TRBJ2-1; D gene unclear. Deletions cut 7 bases from V and 3 bases from J, with 10 bases between. This CDR3 is 12 amino acids long. CDR1 and CDR2 (germline): SQVTM, ANQGSEA.

The gene calls are TRBV7-8 and TRBJ1-2; TRBD1 is a possible D gene (5 bases). The CDR3 is 13 residues long. V lost 2 bases and J lost 4, with 8 bases in between. Germline CDR1 is SGHVS and CDR2 is FQNEAQ. CDR3 in DNA: TGTGCCAGCAGCTTACGACAGAGCTATGGCTACACCTTC. Translated, it gives CASSLRQSYGYTF.

The chain couples TRBV29-1 to TRBJ1-2; TRBD1 aligns across 12 bases. The CDR3 length is 16 residues. CDR1 SQVTM and CDR2 ANQGSEA come from the germline V gene. The junction had 14 bases not matched to a gene; V was cut back by 4 bases and J by 8 bases. The CDR3 DNA reads as TGCAGCGTTGGCACCCGTCTGGGACAGGGGGCGGGAGGCTACACCTTC. This translates into CSVGTRLGQGAGGYTF.

The chain carries TRBV18 and TRBJ1-2; TRBD1 is a possible D gene (6 bases). Germline V lookup: CDR1 KGHSH, CDR2 LQKENI. Trimming took 2 bases from V and 5 from J, leaving 9 bases between them. The length of the CDR3 is 13 residues. The CDR3: CASSPTTGYGYTF. CDR3 bases: TGTGCCAGCTCACCAACTACAGGGTATGGCTACACCTTC.

This clone appeared a few times. The V gene is TRBV28, the J gene TRBJ2-5; D perhaps matches TRBD1 (7 bases). CDR3 size: 12 residues. CDR1 is MDHEN and CDR2 is SYDVKM in the germline V gene. V was trimmed by 7 bases and J by 4 bases, leaving 10 bases between them. The chain's CDR3 is CASTQGGETQYF. In nucleotides, the CDR3 is TGTGCCAGCACTCAGGGGGGAGAGACCCAGTACTTC.

V gene TRBV27 combines with J gene TRBJ1-5; D is ambiguous. Trimming shortened V by 5 bases and J by 0 bases, and 11 bases separated the two germline ends. The CDR3 consists of 15 residues. Per the germline V gene, CDR1 is MNHEY and CDR2 is SMNVEV (reference sequence). The CDR3 loop is CASSPRRDSNQPQHF. The CDR3 DNA reads as TGTGCCAGCAGTCCTAGGAGGGATAGCAATCAGCCCCAGCATTTT.

The chain combines TRBV7-2 with TRBJ2-7; 9 bases fit TRBD2. Germline CDR1 SGHTA, CDR2 FQGNSA. The CDR3 extends over 16 amino acids. With 2 bases clipped from V and 4 bases from J, the junction kept 9 bases outside the gene matches. CDR3 region: CASSLQAGGLFYEQYF. CDR3 DNA: TGTGCCAGCAGCTTACAAGCGGGGGGCCTGTTTTACGAGCAGTACTTC.

This chain connects TRBV19 to TRBJ2-3; TRBD1 matches at 10 bases. The length of the CDR3 is 16 residues. V lost 6 bases and J lost 2; bases outside the gene matches: 8. Germline lookup yields CDR1 LNHDA and CDR2 SQIVND (reference sequence). The CDR3 DNA reads as TGTGCCAGTAGCCAAACCGGGACAGGGGTCACAGATACGCAGTATTTT. Its translation is CASSQTGTGVTDTQYF.

This clone has a handful of counts. This chain connects TRBV29-1 to TRBJ1-4; TRBD1 is a possible D gene (6 bases). The CDR3 sequence is 13 residues long. Per the germline V gene, CDR1 is SQVTM and CDR2 is ANQGSEA. V lost 4 bases and J lost 8, with 14 bases in between. CDR3 nucleotide sequence: TGCAGCGTTGGAACAGGGTATGGCGAAAAACTGTTTTTT. As protein: CSVGTGYGEKLFF.